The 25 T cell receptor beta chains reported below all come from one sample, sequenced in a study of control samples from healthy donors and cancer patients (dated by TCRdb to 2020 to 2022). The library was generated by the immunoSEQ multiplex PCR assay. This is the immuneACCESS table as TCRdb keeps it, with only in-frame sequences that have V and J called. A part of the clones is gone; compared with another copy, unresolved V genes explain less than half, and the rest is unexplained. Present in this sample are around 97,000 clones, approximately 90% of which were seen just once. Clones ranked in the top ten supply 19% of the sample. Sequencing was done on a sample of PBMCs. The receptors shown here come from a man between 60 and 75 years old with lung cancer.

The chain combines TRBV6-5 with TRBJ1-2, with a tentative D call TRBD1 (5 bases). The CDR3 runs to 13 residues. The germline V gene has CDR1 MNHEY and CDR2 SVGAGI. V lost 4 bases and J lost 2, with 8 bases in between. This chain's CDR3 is CASSWGMNYGYTF. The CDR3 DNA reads TGTGCCAGCAGTTGGGGGATGAACTATGGCTACACCTTC.

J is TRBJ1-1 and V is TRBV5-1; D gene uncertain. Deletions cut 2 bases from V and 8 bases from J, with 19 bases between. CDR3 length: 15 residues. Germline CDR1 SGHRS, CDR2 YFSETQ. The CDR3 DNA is TGCGCCAGCAGCTTTGGTGTCGATAGACGGATCGAAGCTTTCTTT. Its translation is CASSFGVDRRIEAFF.

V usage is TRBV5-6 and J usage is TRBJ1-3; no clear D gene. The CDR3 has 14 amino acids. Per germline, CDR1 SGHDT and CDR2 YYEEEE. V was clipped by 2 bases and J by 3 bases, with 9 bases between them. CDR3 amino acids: CASSFSQDGNTIYF. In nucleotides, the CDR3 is TGTGCCAGCAGCTTCAGCCAGGATGGAAACACCATATATTTT.

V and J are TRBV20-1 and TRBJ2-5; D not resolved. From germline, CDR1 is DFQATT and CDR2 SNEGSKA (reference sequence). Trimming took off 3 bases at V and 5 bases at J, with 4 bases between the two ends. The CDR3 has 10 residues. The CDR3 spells CSASGETQYF. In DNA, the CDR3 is TGCAGTGCTAGCGGGGAGACCCAGTACTTC.

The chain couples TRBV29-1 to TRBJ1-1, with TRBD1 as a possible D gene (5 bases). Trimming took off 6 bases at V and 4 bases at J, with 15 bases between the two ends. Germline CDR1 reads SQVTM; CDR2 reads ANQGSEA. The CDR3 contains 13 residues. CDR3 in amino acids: CSVIKTARTEAFF. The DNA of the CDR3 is TGCAGCGTCATCAAGACAGCACGCACTGAAGCTTTCTTT.

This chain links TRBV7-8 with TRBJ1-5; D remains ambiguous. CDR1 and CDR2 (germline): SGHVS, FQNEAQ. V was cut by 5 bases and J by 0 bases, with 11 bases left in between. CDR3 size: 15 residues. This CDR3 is CASSPVGNSNQPQHF. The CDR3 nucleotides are TGTGCCAGCAGCCCCGTGGGGAATAGCAATCAGCCCCAGCATTTT.

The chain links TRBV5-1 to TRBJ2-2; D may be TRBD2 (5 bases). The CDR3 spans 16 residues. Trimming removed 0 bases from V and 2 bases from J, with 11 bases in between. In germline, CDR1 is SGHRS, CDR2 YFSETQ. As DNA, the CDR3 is TGCGCCAGCAGCTTGGAGCGGAGACCCAACACCGGGGAGCTGTTTTTT. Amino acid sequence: CASSLERRPNTGELFF.

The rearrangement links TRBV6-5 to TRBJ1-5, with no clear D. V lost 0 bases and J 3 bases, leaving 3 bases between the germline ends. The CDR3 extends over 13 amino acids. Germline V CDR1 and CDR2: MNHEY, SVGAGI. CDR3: CASSYSPNQPQHF. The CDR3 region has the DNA TGTGCCAGCAGTTACTCCCCCAATCAGCCCCAGCATTTT.

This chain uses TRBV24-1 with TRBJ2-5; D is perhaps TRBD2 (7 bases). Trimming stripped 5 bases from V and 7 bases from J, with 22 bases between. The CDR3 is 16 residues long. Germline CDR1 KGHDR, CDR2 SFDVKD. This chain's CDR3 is CATSVRYGRGLGTQYF. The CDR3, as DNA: TGTGCCACCAGTGTTCGGTATGGGCGGGGGCTTGGGACCCAGTACTTC.

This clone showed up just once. CDR3 residues: CASSPPGGEKLFF. The CDR3, as DNA: TGTGCCAGCAGCCCCCCAGGGGGCGAAAAACTGTTTTTT. The gene calls are TRBV12-3 or TRBV12-4 and TRBJ1-4; 8 bases line up with TRBD1. The CDR3 length is 13 residues. J gave up 8 bases and V 6 bases, and 5 bases lay outside the gene matches.

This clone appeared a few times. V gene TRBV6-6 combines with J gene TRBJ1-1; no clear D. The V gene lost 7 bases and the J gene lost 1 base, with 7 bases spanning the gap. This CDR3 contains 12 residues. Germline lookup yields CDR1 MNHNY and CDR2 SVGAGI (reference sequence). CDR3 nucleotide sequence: TGTGCCAGCACCGGGCGGAACACTGAAGCTTTCTTT. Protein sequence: CASTGRNTEAFF.

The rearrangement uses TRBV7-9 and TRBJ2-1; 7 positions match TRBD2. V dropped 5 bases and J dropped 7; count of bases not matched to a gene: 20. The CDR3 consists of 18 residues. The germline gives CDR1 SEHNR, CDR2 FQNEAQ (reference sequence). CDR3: CASSSPLSPRAGVNEQFF. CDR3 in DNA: TGTGCCAGCAGCAGCCCCCTAAGCCCGCGGGCGGGGGTGAATGAGCAGTTCTTC.

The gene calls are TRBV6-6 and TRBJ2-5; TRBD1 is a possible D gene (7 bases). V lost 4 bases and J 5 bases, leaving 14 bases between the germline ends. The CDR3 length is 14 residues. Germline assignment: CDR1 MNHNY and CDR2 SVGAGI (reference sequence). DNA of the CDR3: TGTGCCAGCAGTTTAGGGGCAGGGGGGGAGACCCAGTACTTC. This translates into CASSLGAGGETQYF.

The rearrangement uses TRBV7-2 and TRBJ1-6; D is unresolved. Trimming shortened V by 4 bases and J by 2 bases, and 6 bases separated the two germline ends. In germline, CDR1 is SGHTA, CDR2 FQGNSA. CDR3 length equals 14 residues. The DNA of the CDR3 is TGTGCCAGCAGCTCCTATACCTATAATTCACCCCTCCACTTT. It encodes CASSSYTYNSPLHF.

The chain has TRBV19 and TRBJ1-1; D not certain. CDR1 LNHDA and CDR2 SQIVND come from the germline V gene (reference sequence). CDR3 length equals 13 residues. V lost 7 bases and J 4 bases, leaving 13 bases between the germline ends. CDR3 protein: CASTASRSTEAFF. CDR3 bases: TGTGCCAGTACCGCTTCCCGCAGCACTGAAGCTTTCTTT. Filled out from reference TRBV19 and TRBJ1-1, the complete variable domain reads DGGITQSPKYLFRKEGQNVTLSCEQNLNHDAMYWYRQDPGQGLRLIYYSQIVNDFQKGDIAEGYSVSREKKESFPLTVTSAQKNPTAFYLCASTASRSTEAFFGQGTRLTVV.

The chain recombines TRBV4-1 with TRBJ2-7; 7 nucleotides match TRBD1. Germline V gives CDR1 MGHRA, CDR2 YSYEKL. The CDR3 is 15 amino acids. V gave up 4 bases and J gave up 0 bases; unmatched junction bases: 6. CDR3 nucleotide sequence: TGCGCCAGCAGCCCAGGACAGGCCGTCTCCTACGAGCAGTACTTC. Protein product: CASSPGQAVSYEQYF.

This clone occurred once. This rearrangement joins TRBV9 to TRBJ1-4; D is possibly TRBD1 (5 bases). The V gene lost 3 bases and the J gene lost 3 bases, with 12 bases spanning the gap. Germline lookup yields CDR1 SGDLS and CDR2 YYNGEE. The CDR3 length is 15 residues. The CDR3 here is CASSAGLAANEKLFF. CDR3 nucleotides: TGTGCCAGCAGCGCAGGGCTGGCGGCTAATGAAAAACTGTTTTTT. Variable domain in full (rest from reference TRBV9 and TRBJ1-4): DSGVTQTPKHLITATGQRVTLRCSPRSGDLSVYWYQQSLDQGLQFLIQYYNGEERAKGNILERFSAQQFPDLHSELNLSSLELGDSALYFCASSAGLAANEKLFFGSGTQLSVL.

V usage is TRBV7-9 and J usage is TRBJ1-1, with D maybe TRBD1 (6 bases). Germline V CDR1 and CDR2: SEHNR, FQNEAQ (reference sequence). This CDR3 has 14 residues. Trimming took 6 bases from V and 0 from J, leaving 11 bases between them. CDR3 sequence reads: CASREGGLNTEAFF. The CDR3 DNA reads TGTGCCAGCAGAGAGGGGGGATTGAACACTGAAGCTTTCTTT.

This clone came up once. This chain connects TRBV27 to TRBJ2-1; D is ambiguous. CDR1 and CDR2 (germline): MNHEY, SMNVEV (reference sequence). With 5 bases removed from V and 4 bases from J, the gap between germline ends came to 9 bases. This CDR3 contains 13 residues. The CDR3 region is CASSTTYYNEQFF. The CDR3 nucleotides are TGTGCCAGCAGTACGACCTATTACAATGAGCAGTTCTTC.

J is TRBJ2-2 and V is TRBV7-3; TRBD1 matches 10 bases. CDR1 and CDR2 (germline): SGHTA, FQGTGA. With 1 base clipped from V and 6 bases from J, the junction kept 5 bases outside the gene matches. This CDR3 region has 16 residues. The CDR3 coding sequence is TGTGCCAGCAGCTTAAACCGGGACAGGGGACCCGGGGAGCTGTTTTTT. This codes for CASSLNRDRGPGELFF.

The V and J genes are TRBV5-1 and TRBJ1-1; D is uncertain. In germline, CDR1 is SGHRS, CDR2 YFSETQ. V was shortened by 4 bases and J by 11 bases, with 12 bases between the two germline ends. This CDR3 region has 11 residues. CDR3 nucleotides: TGCGCCAGCAGCGCCGCCACGGAGGCTTTCTTT. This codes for CASSAATEAFF. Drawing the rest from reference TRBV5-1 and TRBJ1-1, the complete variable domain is KAGVTQTPRYLIKTRGQQVTLSCSPISGHRSVSWYQQTPGQGLQFLFEYFSETQRNKGNFPGRFSGRQFSNSRSEMNVSTLELGDSALYLCASSAATEAFFGQGTRLTVV.

CDR3 bases: TGTGCCAGCAGCCAGACTAGCTACGAGCAGTACTTC. Encoded protein: CASSQTSYEQYF. This chain joins TRBV4-2 and TRBJ2-7; D is possibly TRBD2 (6 bases). Germline V gene lookup returns CDR1 LGHNA and CDR2 YNFKEQ. With 3 bases removed from V and 3 bases from J, the gap between germline ends came to 6 bases. The CDR3 length is 12 residues.

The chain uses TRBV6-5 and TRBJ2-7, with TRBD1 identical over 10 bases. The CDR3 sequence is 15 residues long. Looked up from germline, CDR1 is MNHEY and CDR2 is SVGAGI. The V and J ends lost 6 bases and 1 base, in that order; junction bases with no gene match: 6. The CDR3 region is CASRKLGQGSYEQYF. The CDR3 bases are TGTGCCAGCAGGAAGTTGGGACAGGGGTCCTACGAGCAGTACTTC.

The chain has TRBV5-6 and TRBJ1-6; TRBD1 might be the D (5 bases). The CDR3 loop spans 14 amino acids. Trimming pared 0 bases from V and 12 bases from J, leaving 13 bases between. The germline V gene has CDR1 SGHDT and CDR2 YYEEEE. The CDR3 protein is CASSLGGAGQPLHF. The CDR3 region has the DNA TGTGCCAGCAGCTTGGGCGGGGCAGGGCAACCCCTCCACTTT. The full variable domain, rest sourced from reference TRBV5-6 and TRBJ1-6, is DAGVTQSPTHLIKTRGQQVTLRCSPKSGHDTVSWYQQALGQGPQFIFQYYEEEERQRGNFPDRFSGHQFPNYSSELNVNALLLGDSALYLCASSLGGAGQPLHFGNGTRLTVT.

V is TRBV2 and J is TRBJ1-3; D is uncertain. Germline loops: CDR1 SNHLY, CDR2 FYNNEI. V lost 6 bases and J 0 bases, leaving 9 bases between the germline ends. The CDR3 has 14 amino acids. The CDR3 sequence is CASRLSSSGNTIYF. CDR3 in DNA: TGTGCCAGCAGGCTCTCGAGCTCTGGAAACACCATATATTTT.